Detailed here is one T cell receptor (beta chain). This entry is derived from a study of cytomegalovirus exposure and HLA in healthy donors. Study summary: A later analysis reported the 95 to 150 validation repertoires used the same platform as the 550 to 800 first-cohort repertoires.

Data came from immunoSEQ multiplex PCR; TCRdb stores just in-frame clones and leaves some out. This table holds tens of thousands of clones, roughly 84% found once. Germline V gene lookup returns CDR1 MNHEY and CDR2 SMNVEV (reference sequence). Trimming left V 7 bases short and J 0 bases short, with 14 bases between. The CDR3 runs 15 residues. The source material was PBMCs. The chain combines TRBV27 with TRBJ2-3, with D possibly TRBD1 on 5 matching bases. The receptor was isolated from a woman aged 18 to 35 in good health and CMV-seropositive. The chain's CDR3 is CASNTLQASTDTQYF. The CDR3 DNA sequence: TGTGCCAGCAATACCTTACAGGCTAGCACAGATACGCAGTATTTT.